A selection of T cell receptor beta chains follows, all from one sample in a study of blood T cell repertoires in COVID-19. TCRdb keeps only in-frame clones here, not all; method: immunoSEQ multiplex PCR. The sample records about 170,000 clones, around 79% being singletons. The sequencing sample was made of PBMCs or T cells enriched from blood (not recorded which). Receptors originate from a woman in her seventies in a cohort exposed to, infected with or recovered from COVID-19 (not recorded which). Both conserved end residues are part of each CDR3.

cdr3_aa: CSVSGTSGLRSYEQYF; v_call: TRBV29-1; j_call: TRBJ2-7
cdr3_aa: CASSLGERAYEQYF; v_call: TRBV5-1; j_call: TRBJ2-7
cdr3_aa: CATSSGTYSYEQYF; v_call: TRBV15; j_call: TRBJ2-7
cdr3_aa: CASSQGQGANTGNTIYF; v_call: TRBV14; j_call: TRBJ1-3
cdr3_aa: CASSQSSAAWGDQVF; v_call: TRBV6-5; j_call: TRBJ2-1
cdr3_aa: CAIRRQEPTNGELFF; v_call: TRBV10-3; j_call: TRBJ2-2
cdr3_aa: CASSPSRTGANSYGYTF; v_call: TRBV18; j_call: TRBJ1-2
cdr3_aa: CASSLGQTRHNEQFF; v_call: TRBV5-8; j_call: TRBJ2-1
cdr3_aa: CASSPSRGPPWSYEQYF; v_call: TRBV9; j_call: TRBJ2-7
cdr3_aa: CSASKLLHEQFF; v_call: TRBV20-1; j_call: TRBJ2-1
cdr3_aa: CASRGGLALTSTDTQYF; v_call: TRBV5-1; j_call: TRBJ2-3
cdr3_aa: CSVSGEDTQYF; v_call: TRBV29-1; j_call: TRBJ2-3
cdr3_aa: CASSLYRGLGNSPLHF; v_call: TRBV28; j_call: TRBJ1-6
cdr3_aa: CASSMRQGSEKLFF; v_call: TRBV19; j_call: TRBJ1-4
cdr3_aa: CASSQDPRETEAFF; v_call: TRBV4-3; j_call: TRBJ1-1
cdr3_aa: CASSYFAGDLTDTQYF; v_call: TRBV6-2/TRBV6-3; j_call: TRBJ2-3
cdr3_aa: CASSLARVEMNTEAFF; v_call: TRBV7-8; j_call: TRBJ1-1
cdr3_aa: CASRLDRGEGQPQHF; v_call: TRBV2; j_call: TRBJ1-5
cdr3_aa: CASSVTGGNQPQHF; v_call: TRBV9; j_call: TRBJ1-5
cdr3_aa: CASSFSGLAGGFEQYF; v_call: TRBV13; j_call: TRBJ2-7
cdr3_aa: CSVTEPATNEKLFF; v_call: TRBV29-1; j_call: TRBJ1-4
cdr3_aa: CATASTDTQYF; v_call: TRBV24-1; j_call: TRBJ2-3
cdr3_aa: CATLPQGIDTEAFF; v_call: TRBV10-3; j_call: TRBJ1-1
cdr3_aa: CASSIPGTWRKGNQPQHF; v_call: TRBV19; j_call: TRBJ1-5
cdr3_aa: CASGGSAYSTDTQYF; v_call: TRBV11-1; j_call: TRBJ2-3
cdr3_aa: CASSLAVGSYGYTF; v_call: TRBV5-6; j_call: TRBJ1-2
cdr3_aa: CASRKGQGYEQYF; v_call: TRBV6-5; j_call: TRBJ2-7
cdr3_aa: CSVRTGGYEKLFF; v_call: TRBV29-1; j_call: TRBJ1-4
cdr3_aa: CASSPPGAYEQYF; v_call: TRBV14; j_call: TRBJ2-7
cdr3_aa: CASSLGPKNIQYF; v_call: TRBV7-8; j_call: TRBJ2-4
cdr3_aa: CASSGDYLRNSPLHF; v_call: TRBV9; j_call: TRBJ1-6
cdr3_aa: CASRAGLSNQPQHF; v_call: TRBV2; j_call: TRBJ1-5
cdr3_aa: CASIGDTFYGYTF; v_call: TRBV28; j_call: TRBJ1-2
cdr3_aa: CAIRDGQAYNSPLHF; v_call: TRBV10-3; j_call: TRBJ1-6
cdr3_aa: CASSLSTDEIKQYF; v_call: TRBV5-1; j_call: TRBJ2-7
cdr3_aa: CASSQAGYPSGNTIYF; v_call: TRBV18; j_call: TRBJ1-3
cdr3_aa: CSAMGHAKSTEAFF; v_call: TRBV29-1; j_call: TRBJ1-1
cdr3_aa: CASSRDIGNEKLFF; v_call: TRBV7-2; j_call: TRBJ1-4
cdr3_aa: CASSRPGYSNQPQHF; v_call: TRBV28; j_call: TRBJ1-5
cdr3_aa: CASSPQLGTGAQSPLHF; v_call: TRBV2; j_call: TRBJ1-6
cdr3_aa: CASSKRPDRGTNNEQFF; v_call: TRBV11-3; j_call: TRBJ2-1
cdr3_aa: CASSLGGLGTRDSPLHF; v_call: TRBV5-6; j_call: TRBJ1-6